Listed here are 11 T cell receptor beta chains from one sample, sequenced in a study of technical replicates of blood from a handful of donors. Libraries were prepared by immunoSEQ multiplex PCR; TCRdb keeps only in-frame clonotypes and omits some of them. The table lists 70,000 or so clones, approximately 88% of them singletons, with around 4.6% in the top ten. Sequenced sample: PBMCs. These receptors all come from a human donor in good health. Some clones in this sample may be carry-over from other donors' samples.

The chain couples TRBV7-2 to TRBJ2-1; TRBD2 is a possible D gene (5 bases). The CDR3 spans 13 residues. V lost 6 bases and J 8 bases, leaving 14 bases between the germline ends. CDR1 and CDR2 from the germline V gene are SGHTA and FQGNSA. The CDR3 protein is CASRYTSRDEQFF. DNA for the CDR3: TGTGCCAGCAGATACACTAGTAGGGATGAGCAGTTCTTC.

With respect to this clone: The junction departs from the called germline gene at one end, perhaps through a read error. The gene calls are TRBV14 and TRBJ2-7; D is undetermined. The CDR3 totals 14 residues. Germline V gene data show CDR1 as SGHDN and CDR2 as FVKESK. The CDR3, as DNA: TGTGCCAGCAGTTCCACCAATATTCTCTACGGGCAGTACTTC. It is translated as CASSSTNILYGQYF. The full variable domain, completed using reference TRBV14 and TRBJ2-7, is EAGVTQFPSHSVIEKGQTVTLRCDPISGHDNLYWYRRVMGKEIKFLLHFVKESKQDESGMPNNRFLAERTGGTYSTLKVQPAELEDSGVYFCASSSTNILYGQYFGPGTRLTVT.

The chain employs TRBV5-1 and TRBJ1-1; 9 bases fit TRBD1. This CDR3 region has 16 residues. Germline-derived CDR1 and CDR2 are SGHRS and YFSETQ. V was pared by 3 bases and J by 4 bases, with 10 bases of the junction left unmatched. CDR3 loop: CASSWGQGKIGTEAFF. The CDR3 DNA reads TGCGCCAGCAGCTGGGGACAGGGAAAAATCGGCACTGAAGCTTTCTTT.

The chain carries TRBV30 and TRBJ2-1, with TRBD2 as a possible D gene (5 bases). Germline CDR1 GTSNPN, CDR2 SVGIG (reference sequence). The V end was cut by 3 bases, the J end by 7 bases, with 10 bases between. The CDR3 spans 12 residues. The CDR3 here is CAWRLDENEQFF. CDR3 nucleotides: TGTGCCTGGAGACTAGACGAGAATGAGCAGTTCTTC.

The J gene is TRBJ2-3, the V gene TRBV5-6; 8 bases map to TRBD2. Germline trimming cut 4 bases from V and 4 bases from J; bases unmatched to any gene: 5. There are 14 residues in the CDR3. CDR1 SGHDT and CDR2 YYEEEE come from the germline V gene. The CDR3, as DNA: TGTGCCAGCAGCCCCGAAGCGGGAGCAGATACGCAGTATTTT. Protein product: CASSPEAGADTQYF. The whole variable domain, remainder taken from reference TRBV5-6 and TRBJ2-3, is DAGVTQSPTHLIKTRGQQVTLRCSPKSGHDTVSWYQQALGQGPQFIFQYYEEEERQRGNFPDRFSGHQFPNYSSELNVNALLLGDSALYLCASSPEAGADTQYFGPGTRLTVL.

Regarding this clone: The junction does not match germline at one end; this may be a read error. This sequence joins TRBV4-2 and TRBJ1-2; D remains unclear. CDR3 size: 13 residues. Germline values: CDR1 LGHNA, CDR2 YNFKEQ. The CDR3 sequence is CASSQSRNVGLRF. DNA of the CDR3: TGTGCCAGCAGCCAAAGTCGGAACGTAGGACTTCGTTTC.

The V and J genes are TRBV29-1 and TRBJ1-1; D perhaps matches TRBD1 (5 bases). V shed 7 bases and J shed 0 bases, with 15 bases lying between them. Germline CDR1 reads SQVTM; CDR2 reads ANQGSEA. CDR3 length: 14 amino acids. The CDR3 nucleotides are TGCAGCGGACTCTGGGGCAGGGTGAACACTGAAGCTTTCTTT. Translated: CSGLWGRVNTEAFF.

The chain employs TRBV6-5 and TRBJ1-2, with unresolved D. Germline V CDR1 and CDR2: MNHEY, SVGAGI. The CDR3 loop spans 14 amino acids. V shed 1 base and J shed 4 bases, with 10 bases lying between them. CDR3: CASSYLNHGYGYTF. The CDR3 coding sequence is TGTGCCAGCAGTTACTTGAACCACGGCTATGGCTACACCTTC.

The gene calls are TRBV9 and TRBJ2-1; 7 bases map to TRBD1. This CDR3 contains 15 residues. V was pared by 2 bases and J by 3 bases, with 5 bases of the junction left unmatched. CDR1 and CDR2 (germline): SGDLS, YYNGEE. DNA for the CDR3: TGTGCCAGCAGCGTCACCGGGGACAGCTACAATGAGCAGTTCTTC. Encoded protein: CASSVTGDSYNEQFF.

V and J are TRBV30 and TRBJ1-2, with unresolved D. The CDR3 is 13 residues long. Between the trimmed V and J ends, which lost 1 base and 4 bases, there was a span of 10 bases. Germline assignment: CDR1 GTSNPN and CDR2 SVGIG (reference sequence). As DNA, the CDR3 is TGTGCCTGGAGTGAGGGCACTAGCTATGGCTACACCTTC. Its translation: CAWSEGTSYGYTF. Variable domain in full (rest from reference TRBV30 and TRBJ1-2): SQTIHQWPATLVQPVGSPLSLECTVEGTSNPNLYWYRQAAGRGLQLLFYSVGIGQISSEVPQNLSASRPQDRQFILSSKKLLLSDSGFYLCAWSEGTSYGYTFGSGTRLTVV.

This clone was seen more than once but under ten times. The V and J genes are TRBV10-3 and TRBJ2-7; D possibly corresponds to TRBD1 (5 bases). Trimming removed 2 bases at V and 3 bases at J, with 11 bases between. Looked up from germline, CDR1 is ENHRY and CDR2 is SYGVKD. The CDR3 runs 14 residues. CDR3 DNA sequence: TGTGCCATCAGTGAGGACAGAAGAAGCTACGAGCAGTACTTC. It specifies CAISEDRRSYEQYF.